This paragraph covers one T cell receptor beta chain sequence. Recruited during active infection, patients (from Seattle) were subsequently followed longitudinally. The CDR3 is made up of 15 amino acids. Germline V CDR1 and CDR2: MNHNS, SASEGT. V lost 2 bases to trimming and J lost 0 bases, with 10 bases between them. The data were taken from a study of blood T cell repertoires in COVID-19. Across the whole study: PBMCs, B-cell-depleted T cells, or T cells were the source of the cDNA or gDNA that made up the material.

Method: immunoSEQ multiplex PCR; TCRdb's copy keeps in-frame clones and lacks some. The sample records 400,000 to 450,000 clones, approximately 88% being singletons. What was sequenced was peripheral blood. This chain uses TRBV6-1 with TRBJ1-1; D gene uncertain. The sequence was collected from a woman in her forties or fifties with COVID-19, enrolled during active disease. Written as DNA, the CDR3 is TGTGCCAGCAGTGAATTTCGGGGAATGAACACTGAAGCTTTCTTT. Translating gives CASSEFRGMNTEAFF.